This TCR beta chain was captured in a study of T cells in Graves' hyperthyroidism and ophthalmopathy. General study results and limits: Ophthalmopathy, which appeared later, was predicted by the model a median about 6.8 months before onset.

Researchers took RNA transcripts and amplified the TCR beta CDR3 regions from them. An initial round of RT-PCR targeting the TCR CDR3 relied on the HTBI primer set. From the multiplex PCR reads, TCRdb called clonotypes with MiXCR, one entry per CDR3 protein. The data show roughly 420,000 distinct CDR3 sequences, approximately 14% seen once. This clonotype came up a few times. What it binds is not known. The authors deemed Graves' hyperthyroidism stable absent ophthalmopathy progression within 18 months. Hyperthyroidism, newly diagnosed and lasting under 2 months, affected patients aged 18 to 65. Each diagnosis drew on symptoms, thyroxine, TRAb, thyroid ultrasound and orbital computed tomography findings. V shed 7 bases and J shed 6 bases, with 13 bases lying between them. This CDR3 spans 11 amino acids. CDR1 is SQVTM, CDR2 ANQGSEA, per germline.

V is TRBV29-1 and J is TRBJ2-7; D uncertain. Sample: blood. The clonotype was recovered from a woman under 30 with Graves' hyperthyroidism. For the CDR3, the DNA is TGCAGCGGCCTACATGGCGTCGAGCAGTACTTC. Amino acids: CSGLHGVEQYF.